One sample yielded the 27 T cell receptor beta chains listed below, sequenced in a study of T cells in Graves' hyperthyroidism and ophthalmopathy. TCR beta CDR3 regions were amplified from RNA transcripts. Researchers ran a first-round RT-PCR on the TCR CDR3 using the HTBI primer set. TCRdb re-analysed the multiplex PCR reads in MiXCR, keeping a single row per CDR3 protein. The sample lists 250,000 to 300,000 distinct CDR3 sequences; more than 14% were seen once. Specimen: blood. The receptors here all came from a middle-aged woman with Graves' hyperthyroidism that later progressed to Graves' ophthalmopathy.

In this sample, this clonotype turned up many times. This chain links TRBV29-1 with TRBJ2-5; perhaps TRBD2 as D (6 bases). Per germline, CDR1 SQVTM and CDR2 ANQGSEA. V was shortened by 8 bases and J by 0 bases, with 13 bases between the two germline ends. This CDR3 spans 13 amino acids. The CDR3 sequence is CSLGLLNQETQYF. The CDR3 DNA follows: TGCAGCCTGGGACTCCTCAACCAAGAGACCCAGTACTTC.

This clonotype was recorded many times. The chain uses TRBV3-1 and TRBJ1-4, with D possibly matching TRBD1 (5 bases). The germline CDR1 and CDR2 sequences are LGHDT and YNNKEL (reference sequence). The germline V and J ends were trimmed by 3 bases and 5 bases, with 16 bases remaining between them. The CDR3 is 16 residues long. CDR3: CASSHHPPGVNEKLFF. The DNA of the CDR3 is TGTGCCAGCAGCCACCACCCCCCGGGGGTAAATGAAAAACTGTTTTTT.

The CDR3 bases are TGTGCCAGCAGTTTTGGAGGTGGGACAGAGAGAGGCTACGAGCAGTACTTC. The encoded protein is CASSFGGGTERGYEQYF. The rearrangement links TRBV28 to TRBJ2-7, with 7 bases matching TRBD1. Germline assignment: CDR1 MDHEN and CDR2 SYDVKM. V lost 3 bases, J lost 3 bases, and 14 bases stayed unmatched. CDR3 length: 17 residues.

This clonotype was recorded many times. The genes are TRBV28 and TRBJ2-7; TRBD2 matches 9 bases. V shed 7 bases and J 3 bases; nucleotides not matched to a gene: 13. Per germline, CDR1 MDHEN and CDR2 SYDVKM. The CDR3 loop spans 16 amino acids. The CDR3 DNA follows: TGTGCCAGCACCCGACCCCCCTCTAGCGGGAACTACGAGCAGTACTTC. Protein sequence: CASTRPPSSGNYEQYF.

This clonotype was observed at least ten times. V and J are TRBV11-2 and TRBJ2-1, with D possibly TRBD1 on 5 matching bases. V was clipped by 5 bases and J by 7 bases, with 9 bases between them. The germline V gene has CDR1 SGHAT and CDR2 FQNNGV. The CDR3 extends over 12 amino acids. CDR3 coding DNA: TGTGCCAGCAGCGCAGGGTTAAATGAGCAGTTCTTC. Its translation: CASSAGLNEQFF.

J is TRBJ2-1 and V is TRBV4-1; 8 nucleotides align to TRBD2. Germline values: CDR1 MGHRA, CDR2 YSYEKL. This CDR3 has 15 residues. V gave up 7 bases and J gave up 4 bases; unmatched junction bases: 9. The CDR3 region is CASIPGLGDYNEQFF. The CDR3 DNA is TGCGCCAGCATACCGGGACTAGGGGATTACAATGAGCAGTTCTTC.

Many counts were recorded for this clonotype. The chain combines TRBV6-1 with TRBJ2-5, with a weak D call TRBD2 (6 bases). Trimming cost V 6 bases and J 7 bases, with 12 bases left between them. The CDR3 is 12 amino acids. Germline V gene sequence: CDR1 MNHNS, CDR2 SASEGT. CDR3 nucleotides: TGTGCCAGCAGCGAGCTCGGGAGGACCCAGTACTTC. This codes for CASSELGRTQYF.

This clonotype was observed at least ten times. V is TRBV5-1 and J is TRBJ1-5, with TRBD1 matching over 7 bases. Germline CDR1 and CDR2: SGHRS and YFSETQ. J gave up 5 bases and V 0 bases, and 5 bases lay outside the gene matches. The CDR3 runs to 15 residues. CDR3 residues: CASSLDGQDHQPQHF. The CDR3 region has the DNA TGCGCCAGCAGCTTGGATGGACAGGACCATCAGCCCCAGCATTTT.

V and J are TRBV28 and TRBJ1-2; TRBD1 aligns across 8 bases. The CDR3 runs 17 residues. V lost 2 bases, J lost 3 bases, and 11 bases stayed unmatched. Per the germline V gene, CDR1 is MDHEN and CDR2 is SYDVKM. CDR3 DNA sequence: TGTGCCAGCAGTTTACCCCCCGGGGACAGGCCGGACTATGGCTACACCTTC. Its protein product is CASSLPPGDRPDYGYTF.

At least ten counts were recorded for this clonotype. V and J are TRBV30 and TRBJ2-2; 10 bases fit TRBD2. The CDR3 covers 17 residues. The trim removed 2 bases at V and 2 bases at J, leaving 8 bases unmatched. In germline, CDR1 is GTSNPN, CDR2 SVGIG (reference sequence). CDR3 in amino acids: CAWSRKGLADNTGELFF. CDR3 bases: TGTGCCTGGAGTCGCAAAGGACTAGCGGACAACACCGGGGAGCTGTTTTTT.

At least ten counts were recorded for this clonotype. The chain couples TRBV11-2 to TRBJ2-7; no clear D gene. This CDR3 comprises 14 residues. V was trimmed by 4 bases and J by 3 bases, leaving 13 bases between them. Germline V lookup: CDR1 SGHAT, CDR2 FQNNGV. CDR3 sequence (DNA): TGTGCCAGCAGCTCCATTCGGTTCCTCTACGAGCAGTACTTC. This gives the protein CASSSIRFLYEQYF.

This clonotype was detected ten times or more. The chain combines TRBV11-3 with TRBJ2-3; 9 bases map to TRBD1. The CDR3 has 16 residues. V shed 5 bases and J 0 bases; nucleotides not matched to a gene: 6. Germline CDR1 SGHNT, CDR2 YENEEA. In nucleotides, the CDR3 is TGTGCCAGCAGCCCACGACAGGGGGGGAGCACAGATACGCAGTATTTT. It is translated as CASSPRQGGSTDTQYF.

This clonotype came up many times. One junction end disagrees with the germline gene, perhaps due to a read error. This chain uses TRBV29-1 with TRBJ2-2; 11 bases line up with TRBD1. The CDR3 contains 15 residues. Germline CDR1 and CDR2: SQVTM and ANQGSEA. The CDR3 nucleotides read TGCAGCGTGGAAGGGACAGGGGGTTATGGCGGGGAGCTGTTTTTT. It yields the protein CSVEGTGGYGGELFF.

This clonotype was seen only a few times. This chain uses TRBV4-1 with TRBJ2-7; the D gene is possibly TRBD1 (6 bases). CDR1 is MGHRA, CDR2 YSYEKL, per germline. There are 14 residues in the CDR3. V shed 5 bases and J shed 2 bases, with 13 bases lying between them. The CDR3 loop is CASSWRTGTYEQYF. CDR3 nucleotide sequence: TGCGCCAGCAGCTGGCGCACAGGGACCTACGAGCAGTACTTC.

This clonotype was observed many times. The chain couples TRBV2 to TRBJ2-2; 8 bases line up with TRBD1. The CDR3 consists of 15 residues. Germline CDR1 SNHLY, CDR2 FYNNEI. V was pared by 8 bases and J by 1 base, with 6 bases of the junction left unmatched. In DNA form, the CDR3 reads TGTGCCAGCCGGCCCGGGACAGGGAACACCGGGGAGCTGTTTTTT. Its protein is CASRPGTGNTGELFF. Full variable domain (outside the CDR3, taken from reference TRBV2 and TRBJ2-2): EPEVTQTPSHQVTQMGQEVILRCVPISNHLYFYWYRQILGQKVEFLVSFYNNEISEKSEIFDDQFSVERPDGSNFTLKIRSTKLEDSAMYFCASRPGTGNTGELFFGEGSRLTVL.

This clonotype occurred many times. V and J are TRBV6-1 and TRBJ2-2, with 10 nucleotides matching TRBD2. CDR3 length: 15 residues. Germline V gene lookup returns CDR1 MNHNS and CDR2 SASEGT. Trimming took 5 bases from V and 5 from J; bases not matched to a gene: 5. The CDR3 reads CASSLAGGGTGELFF. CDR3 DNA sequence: TGTGCCAGCAGTTTAGCGGGAGGCGGAACCGGGGAGCTGTTTTTT.

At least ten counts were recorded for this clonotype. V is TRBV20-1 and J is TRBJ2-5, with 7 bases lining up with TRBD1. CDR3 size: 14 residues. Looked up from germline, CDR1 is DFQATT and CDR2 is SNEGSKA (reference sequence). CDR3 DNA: TGCACTCCCAGAGTTCGGACAGGTCAAGAGACCCAGTACTTC. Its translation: CTPRVRTGQETQYF.

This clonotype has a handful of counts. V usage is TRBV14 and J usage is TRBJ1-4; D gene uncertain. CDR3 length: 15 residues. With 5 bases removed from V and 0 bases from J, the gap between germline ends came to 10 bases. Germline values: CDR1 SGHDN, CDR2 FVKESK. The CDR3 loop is CASSTRTATNEKLFF. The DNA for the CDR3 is TGTGCCAGCAGCACTAGGACGGCAACTAATGAAAAACTGTTTTTT.

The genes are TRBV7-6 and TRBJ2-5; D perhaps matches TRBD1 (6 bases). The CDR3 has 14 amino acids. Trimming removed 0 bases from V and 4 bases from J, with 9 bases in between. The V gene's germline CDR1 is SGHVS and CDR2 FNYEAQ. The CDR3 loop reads CASSLALQGETQYF. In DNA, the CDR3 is TGTGCCAGCAGCTTAGCCCTACAGGGAGAGACCCAGTACTTC.

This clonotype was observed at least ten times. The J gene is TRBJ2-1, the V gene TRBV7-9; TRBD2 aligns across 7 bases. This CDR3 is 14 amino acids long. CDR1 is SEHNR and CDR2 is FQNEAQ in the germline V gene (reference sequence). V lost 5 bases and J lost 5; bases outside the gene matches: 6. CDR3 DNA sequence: TGTGCCAGCAGCCCCTGGACTAGAAACAATGAGCAGTTCTTC. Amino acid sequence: CASSPWTRNNEQFF.

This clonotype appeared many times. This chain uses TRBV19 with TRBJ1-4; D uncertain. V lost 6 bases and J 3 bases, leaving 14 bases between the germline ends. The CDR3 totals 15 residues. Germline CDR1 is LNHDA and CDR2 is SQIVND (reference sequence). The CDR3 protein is CASSPSRIPNEKLFF. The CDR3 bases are TGTGCCAGTAGCCCGTCTCGAATACCTAATGAAAAACTGTTTTTT.

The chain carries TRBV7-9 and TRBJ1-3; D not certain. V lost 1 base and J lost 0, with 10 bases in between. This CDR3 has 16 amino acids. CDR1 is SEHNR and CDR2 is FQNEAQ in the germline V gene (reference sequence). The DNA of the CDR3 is TGTGCCAGCAGCTTAGGGTTGGAGTTCTCTGGAAACACCATATATTTT. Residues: CASSLGLEFSGNTIYF.

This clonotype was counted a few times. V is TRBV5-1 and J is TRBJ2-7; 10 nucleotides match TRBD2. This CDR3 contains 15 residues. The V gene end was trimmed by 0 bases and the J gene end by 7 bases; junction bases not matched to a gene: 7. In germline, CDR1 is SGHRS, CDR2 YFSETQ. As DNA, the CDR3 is TGCGCCAGCAGCTTGGCCCTAGCGGGAGTGGGAGAGCAGTACTTC. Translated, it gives CASSLALAGVGEQYF.

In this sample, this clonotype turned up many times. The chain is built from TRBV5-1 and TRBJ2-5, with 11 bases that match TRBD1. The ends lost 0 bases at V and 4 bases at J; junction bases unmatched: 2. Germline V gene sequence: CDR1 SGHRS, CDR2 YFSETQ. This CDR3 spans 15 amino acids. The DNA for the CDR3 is TGCGCCAGCAGCTTGGAAGGACAGGGGGCAGAGACCCAGTACTTC. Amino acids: CASSLEGQGAETQYF.

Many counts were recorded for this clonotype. The CDR3 sequence is CASSPTGAMNTEAFF. CDR3 nucleotides: TGTGCCAGCAGTCCGACAGGGGCCATGAACACTGAAGCTTTCTTT. The J gene is TRBJ1-1, the V gene TRBV12-3 or TRBV12-4; 8 bases align to TRBD1. The V segment lost 5 bases and the J segment 0 bases; nucleotides outside the gene matches: 5. The CDR3 is 15 amino acids.

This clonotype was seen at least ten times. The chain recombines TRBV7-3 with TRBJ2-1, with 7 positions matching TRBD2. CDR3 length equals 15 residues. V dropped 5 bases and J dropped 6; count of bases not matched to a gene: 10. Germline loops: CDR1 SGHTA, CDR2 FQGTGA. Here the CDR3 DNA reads TGTGCCAGCAGCCGAGACGCCGGACTAGTCAATGAGCAGTTCTTC. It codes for CASSRDAGLVNEQFF.

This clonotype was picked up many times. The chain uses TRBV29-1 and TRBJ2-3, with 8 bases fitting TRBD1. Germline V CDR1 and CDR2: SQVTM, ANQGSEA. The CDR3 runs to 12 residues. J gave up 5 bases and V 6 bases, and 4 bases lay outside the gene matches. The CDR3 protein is CSVDRGLDTQYF. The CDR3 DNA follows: TGCAGCGTCGACAGGGGACTAGATACGCAGTATTTT.